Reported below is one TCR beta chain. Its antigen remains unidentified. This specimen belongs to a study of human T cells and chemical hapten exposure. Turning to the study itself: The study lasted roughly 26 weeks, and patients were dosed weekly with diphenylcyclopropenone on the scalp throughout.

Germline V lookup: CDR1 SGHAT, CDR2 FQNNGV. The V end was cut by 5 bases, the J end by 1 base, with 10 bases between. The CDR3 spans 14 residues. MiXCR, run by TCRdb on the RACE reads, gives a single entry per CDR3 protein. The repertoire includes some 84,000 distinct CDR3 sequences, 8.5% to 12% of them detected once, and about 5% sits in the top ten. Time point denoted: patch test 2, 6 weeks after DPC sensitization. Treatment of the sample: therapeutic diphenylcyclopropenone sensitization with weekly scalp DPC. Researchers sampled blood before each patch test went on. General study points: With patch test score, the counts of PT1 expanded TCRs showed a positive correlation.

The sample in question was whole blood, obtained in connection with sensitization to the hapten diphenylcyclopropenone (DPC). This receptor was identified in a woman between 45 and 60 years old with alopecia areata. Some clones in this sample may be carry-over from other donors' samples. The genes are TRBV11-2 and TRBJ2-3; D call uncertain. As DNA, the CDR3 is TGTGCCAGCAGCCCACAACGGGGCACAGATACGCAGTATTTT. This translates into CASSPQRGTDTQYF. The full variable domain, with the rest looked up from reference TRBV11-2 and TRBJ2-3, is EAGVAQSPRYKIIEKRQSVAFWCNPISGHATLYWYQQILGQGPKLLIQFQNNGVVDDSQLPKDRFSAERLKGVDSTLKIQPAKLEDSAVYLCASSPQRGTDTQYFGPGTRLTVL.